The clone carrying this T cell receptor (beta chain) is medium-sized by frequency. Its antigen is undetermined. This CDR3 has 14 residues. In germline, CDR1 is PRHDT, CDR2 FYEKMQ (reference sequence). The data were taken from a study of T cell clusters in autoimmune cytopenias. Study-wide context: A median of around 50,000 TRB reads per sample yielded a median roughly 2,500 distinct clonotypes. General study results and limits: The T cell clusters were defined only in silico, without experimental functional validation.

Multiplex touch-down PCR amplified TRB using TRB-A and TRB-B pools in one tube. With the multiplex PCR reads reprocessed, TCRdb shows one record per CDR3 protein and no DNA. This sample contains some 5,000 distinct CDR3 sequences. TRB was amplified from 250 ng of peripheral blood genomic DNA per sample. These data also formed part of another study, on T cell repertoires in aging, cancer and after chemotherapy. That publication notes: Age-matched healthy donors had significantly more diverse, less clonal blood TCR repertoires than untreated cancer patients. In cancer patients, declining TCR diversity with age involved lost richness and lost evenness.

The rearrangement uses TRBV13 and TRBJ1-3. Sequencing was done on a sample of peripheral blood. The receptor was derived from a human donor in good health. Here the CDR3 reads CASSLKGYGNTIYF.